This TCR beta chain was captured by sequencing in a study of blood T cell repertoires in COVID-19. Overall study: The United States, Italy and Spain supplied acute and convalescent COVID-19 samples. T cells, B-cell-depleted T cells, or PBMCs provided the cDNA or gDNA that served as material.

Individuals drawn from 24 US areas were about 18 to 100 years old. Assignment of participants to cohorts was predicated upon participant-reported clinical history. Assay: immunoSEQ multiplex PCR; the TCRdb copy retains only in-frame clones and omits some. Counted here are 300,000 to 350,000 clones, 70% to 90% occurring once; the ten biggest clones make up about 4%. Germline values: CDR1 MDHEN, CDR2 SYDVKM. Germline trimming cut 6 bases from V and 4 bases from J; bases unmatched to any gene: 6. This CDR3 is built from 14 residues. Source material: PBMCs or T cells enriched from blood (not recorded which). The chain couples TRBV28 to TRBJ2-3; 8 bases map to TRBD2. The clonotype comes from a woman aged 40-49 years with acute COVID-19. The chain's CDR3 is CASSSPGLADTQYF. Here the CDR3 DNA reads TGTGCCAGCAGCTCTCCGGGACTAGCAGATACGCAGTATTTT.